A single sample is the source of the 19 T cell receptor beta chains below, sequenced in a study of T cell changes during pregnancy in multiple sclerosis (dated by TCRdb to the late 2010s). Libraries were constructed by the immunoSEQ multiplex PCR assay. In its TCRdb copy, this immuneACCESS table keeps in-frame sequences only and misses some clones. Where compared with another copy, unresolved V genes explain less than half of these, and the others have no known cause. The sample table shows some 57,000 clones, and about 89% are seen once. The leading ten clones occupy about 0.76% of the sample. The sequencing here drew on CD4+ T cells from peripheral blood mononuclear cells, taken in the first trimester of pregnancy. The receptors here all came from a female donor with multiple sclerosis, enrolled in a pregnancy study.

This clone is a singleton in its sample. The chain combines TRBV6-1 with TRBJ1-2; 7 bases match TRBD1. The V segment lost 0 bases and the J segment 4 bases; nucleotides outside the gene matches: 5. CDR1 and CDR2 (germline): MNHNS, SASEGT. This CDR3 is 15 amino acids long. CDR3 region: CASSEAGTETYGYTF. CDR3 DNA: TGTGCCAGCAGTGAAGCTGGGACAGAAACCTATGGCTACACCTTC.

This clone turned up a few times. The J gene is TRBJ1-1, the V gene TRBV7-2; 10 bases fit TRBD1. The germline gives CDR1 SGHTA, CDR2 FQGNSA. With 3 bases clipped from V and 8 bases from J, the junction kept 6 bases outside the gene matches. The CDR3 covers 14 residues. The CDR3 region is CASSFAPGQGEAFF. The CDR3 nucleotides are TGTGCCAGCAGCTTTGCCCCGGGACAGGGGGAAGCTTTCTTT.

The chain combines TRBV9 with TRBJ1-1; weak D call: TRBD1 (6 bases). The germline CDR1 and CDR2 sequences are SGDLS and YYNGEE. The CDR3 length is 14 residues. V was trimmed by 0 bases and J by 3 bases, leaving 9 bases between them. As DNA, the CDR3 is TGTGCCAGCAGCGTAGGGGGGCCAGACACTGAAGCTTTCTTT. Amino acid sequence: CASSVGGPDTEAFF.

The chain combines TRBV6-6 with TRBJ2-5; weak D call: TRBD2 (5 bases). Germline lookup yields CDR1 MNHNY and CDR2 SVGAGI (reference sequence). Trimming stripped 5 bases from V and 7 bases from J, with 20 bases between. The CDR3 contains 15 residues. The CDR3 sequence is CASSTGVPQWGTQYF. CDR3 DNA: TGTGCCAGCAGTACCGGGGTCCCCCAGTGGGGGACCCAGTACTTC.

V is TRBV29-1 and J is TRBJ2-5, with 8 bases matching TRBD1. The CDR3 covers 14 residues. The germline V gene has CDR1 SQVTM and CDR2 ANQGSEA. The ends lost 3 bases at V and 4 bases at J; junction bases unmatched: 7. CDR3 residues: CSVDGRGRVETQYF. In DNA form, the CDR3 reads TGCAGCGTTGATGGCAGGGGGCGTGTAGAGACCCAGTACTTC.

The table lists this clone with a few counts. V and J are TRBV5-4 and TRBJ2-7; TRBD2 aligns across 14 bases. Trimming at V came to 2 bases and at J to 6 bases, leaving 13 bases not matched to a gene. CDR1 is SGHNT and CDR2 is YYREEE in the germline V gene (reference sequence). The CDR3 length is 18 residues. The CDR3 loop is CASSFWTSGGPLVSEQYF. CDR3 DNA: TGTGCCAGCAGCTTTTGGACTAGCGGGGGGCCCTTAGTAAGCGAGCAGTACTTC.

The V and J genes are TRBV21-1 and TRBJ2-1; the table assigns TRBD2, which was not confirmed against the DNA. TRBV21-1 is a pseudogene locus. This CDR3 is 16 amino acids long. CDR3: CASSSPPRLVDNEQFF. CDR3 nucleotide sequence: TGTGCCAGCAGCTCCCCGCCGAGACTAGTAGACAATGAGCAGTTCTTC.

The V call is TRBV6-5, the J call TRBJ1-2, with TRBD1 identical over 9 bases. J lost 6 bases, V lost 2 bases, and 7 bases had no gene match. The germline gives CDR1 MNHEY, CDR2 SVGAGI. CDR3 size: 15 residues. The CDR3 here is CASSYPTGTGHGYTF. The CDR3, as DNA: TGTGCCAGCAGTTACCCCACCGGGACAGGGCATGGCTACACCTTC.

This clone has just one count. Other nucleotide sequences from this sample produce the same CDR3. The CDR3 bases are TGTGCCAGCAGCGTAGGCAGCTCTGGAAACACCATATATTTT. It translates to CASSVGSSGNTIYF. The J gene is TRBJ1-3, the V gene TRBV9; no clear D. CDR3 length equals 14 residues. With 0 bases removed from V and 0 bases from J, the gap between germline ends came to 4 bases. Germline values: CDR1 SGDLS, CDR2 YYNGEE.

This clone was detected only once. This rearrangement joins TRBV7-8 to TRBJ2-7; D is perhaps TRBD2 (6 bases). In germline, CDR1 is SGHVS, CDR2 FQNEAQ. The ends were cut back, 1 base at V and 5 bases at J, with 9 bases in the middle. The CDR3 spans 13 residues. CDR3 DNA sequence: TGTGCCAGCAGCTTAGTGGGGAGGAACGAGCAGTACTTC. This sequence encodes CASSLVGRNEQYF. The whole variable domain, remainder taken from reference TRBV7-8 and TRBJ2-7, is GAGVSQSPRYKVAKRGQDVALRCDPISGHVSLFWYQQALGQGPEFLTYFQNEAQLDKSGLPSDRFFAERPEGSVSTLKIQRTQQEDSAVYLCASSLVGRNEQYFGPGTRLTVT.

CDR3 coding DNA: TGTGCCATCATGAAGGGGGCTGGTTCACCCCTCCACTTT. Amino acid sequence: CAIMKGAGSPLHF. V is TRBV10-3 and J is TRBJ1-6, with 7 bases aligning to TRBD1. J was trimmed by 9 bases and V by 7 bases; bases with no gene match: 6. The V gene's germline CDR1 is ENHRY and CDR2 SYGVKD. The CDR3 runs 13 residues.

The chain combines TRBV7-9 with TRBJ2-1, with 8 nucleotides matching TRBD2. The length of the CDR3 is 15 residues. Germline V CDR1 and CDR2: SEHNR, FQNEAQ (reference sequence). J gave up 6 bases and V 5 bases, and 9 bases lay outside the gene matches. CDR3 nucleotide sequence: TGTGCCAGCAGCCAACTAGGACTAGCCGGCAATGAGCAGTTCTTC. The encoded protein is CASSQLGLAGNEQFF.

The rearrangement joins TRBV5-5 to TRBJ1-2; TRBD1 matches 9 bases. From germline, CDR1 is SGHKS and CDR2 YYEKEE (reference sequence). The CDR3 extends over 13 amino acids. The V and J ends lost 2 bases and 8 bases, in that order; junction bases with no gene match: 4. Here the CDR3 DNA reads TGTGCCAGCAGCTTTACAGGGGGCGCAGGCTACACCTTC. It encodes CASSFTGGAGYTF. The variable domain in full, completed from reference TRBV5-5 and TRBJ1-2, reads DAGVTQSPTHLIKTRGQQVTLRCSPISGHKSVSWYQQVLGQGPQFIFQYYEKEERGRGNFPDRFSARQFPNYSSELNVNALLLGDSALYLCASSFTGGAGYTFGSGTRLTVV.

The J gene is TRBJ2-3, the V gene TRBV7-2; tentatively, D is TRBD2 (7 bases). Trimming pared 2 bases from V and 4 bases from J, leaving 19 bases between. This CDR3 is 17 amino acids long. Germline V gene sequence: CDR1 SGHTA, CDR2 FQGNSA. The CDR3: CASSLQPGGRGADTQYF. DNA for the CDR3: TGTGCCAGCAGCTTACAGCCCGGGGGGCGAGGGGCAGATACGCAGTATTTT.

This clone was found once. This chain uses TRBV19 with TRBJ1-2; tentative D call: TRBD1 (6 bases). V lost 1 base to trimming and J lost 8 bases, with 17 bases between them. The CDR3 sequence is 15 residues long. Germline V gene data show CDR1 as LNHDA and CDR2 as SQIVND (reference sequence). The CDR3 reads CASSIAGIQGRGYTF. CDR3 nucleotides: TGTGCCAGTAGTATAGCCGGGATACAGGGACGCGGCTACACCTTC. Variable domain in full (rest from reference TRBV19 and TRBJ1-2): DGGITQSPKYLFRKEGQNVTLSCEQNLNHDAMYWYRQDPGQGLRLIYYSQIVNDFQKGDIAEGYSVSREKKESFPLTVTSAQKNPTAFYLCASSIAGIQGRGYTFGSGTRLTVV.

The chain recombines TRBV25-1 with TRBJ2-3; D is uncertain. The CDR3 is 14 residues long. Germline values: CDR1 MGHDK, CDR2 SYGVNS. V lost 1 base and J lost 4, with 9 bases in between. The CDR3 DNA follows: TGTGCCAGCAGTGAATTACTAAGCGCAGATACGCAGTATTTT. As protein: CASSELLSADTQYF. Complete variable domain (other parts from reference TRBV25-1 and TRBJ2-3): EADIYQTPRYLVIGTGKKITLECSQTMGHDKMYWYQQDPGMELHLIHYSYGVNSTEKGDLSSESTVSRIRTEHFPLTLESARPSHTSQYLCASSELLSADTQYFGPGTRLTVL.

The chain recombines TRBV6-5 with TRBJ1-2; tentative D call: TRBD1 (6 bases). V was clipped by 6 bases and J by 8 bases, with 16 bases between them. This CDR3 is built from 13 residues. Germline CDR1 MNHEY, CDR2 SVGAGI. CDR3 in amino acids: CASSFRNRVGYTF. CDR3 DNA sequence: TGTGCCAGCAGCTTCCGCAACAGGGTAGGCTACACCTTC.

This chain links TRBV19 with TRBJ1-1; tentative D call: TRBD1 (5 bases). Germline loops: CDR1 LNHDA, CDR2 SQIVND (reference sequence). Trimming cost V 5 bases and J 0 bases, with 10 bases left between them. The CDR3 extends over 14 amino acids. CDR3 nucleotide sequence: TGTGCCAGTAGTGTGGGGGGGATGAACACTGAAGCTTTCTTT. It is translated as CASSVGGMNTEAFF. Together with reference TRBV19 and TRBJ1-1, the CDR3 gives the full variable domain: DGGITQSPKYLFRKEGQNVTLSCEQNLNHDAMYWYRQDPGQGLRLIYYSQIVNDFQKGDIAEGYSVSREKKESFPLTVTSAQKNPTAFYLCASSVGGMNTEAFFGQGTRLTVV.

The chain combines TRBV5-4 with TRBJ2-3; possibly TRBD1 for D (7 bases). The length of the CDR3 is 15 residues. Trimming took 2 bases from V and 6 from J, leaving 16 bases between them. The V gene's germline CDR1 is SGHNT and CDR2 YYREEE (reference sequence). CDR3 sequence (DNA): TGTGCCAGCAGCTTCCGACAGGGCGGGGCGGATACGCAGTATTTT. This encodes CASSFRQGGADTQYF.